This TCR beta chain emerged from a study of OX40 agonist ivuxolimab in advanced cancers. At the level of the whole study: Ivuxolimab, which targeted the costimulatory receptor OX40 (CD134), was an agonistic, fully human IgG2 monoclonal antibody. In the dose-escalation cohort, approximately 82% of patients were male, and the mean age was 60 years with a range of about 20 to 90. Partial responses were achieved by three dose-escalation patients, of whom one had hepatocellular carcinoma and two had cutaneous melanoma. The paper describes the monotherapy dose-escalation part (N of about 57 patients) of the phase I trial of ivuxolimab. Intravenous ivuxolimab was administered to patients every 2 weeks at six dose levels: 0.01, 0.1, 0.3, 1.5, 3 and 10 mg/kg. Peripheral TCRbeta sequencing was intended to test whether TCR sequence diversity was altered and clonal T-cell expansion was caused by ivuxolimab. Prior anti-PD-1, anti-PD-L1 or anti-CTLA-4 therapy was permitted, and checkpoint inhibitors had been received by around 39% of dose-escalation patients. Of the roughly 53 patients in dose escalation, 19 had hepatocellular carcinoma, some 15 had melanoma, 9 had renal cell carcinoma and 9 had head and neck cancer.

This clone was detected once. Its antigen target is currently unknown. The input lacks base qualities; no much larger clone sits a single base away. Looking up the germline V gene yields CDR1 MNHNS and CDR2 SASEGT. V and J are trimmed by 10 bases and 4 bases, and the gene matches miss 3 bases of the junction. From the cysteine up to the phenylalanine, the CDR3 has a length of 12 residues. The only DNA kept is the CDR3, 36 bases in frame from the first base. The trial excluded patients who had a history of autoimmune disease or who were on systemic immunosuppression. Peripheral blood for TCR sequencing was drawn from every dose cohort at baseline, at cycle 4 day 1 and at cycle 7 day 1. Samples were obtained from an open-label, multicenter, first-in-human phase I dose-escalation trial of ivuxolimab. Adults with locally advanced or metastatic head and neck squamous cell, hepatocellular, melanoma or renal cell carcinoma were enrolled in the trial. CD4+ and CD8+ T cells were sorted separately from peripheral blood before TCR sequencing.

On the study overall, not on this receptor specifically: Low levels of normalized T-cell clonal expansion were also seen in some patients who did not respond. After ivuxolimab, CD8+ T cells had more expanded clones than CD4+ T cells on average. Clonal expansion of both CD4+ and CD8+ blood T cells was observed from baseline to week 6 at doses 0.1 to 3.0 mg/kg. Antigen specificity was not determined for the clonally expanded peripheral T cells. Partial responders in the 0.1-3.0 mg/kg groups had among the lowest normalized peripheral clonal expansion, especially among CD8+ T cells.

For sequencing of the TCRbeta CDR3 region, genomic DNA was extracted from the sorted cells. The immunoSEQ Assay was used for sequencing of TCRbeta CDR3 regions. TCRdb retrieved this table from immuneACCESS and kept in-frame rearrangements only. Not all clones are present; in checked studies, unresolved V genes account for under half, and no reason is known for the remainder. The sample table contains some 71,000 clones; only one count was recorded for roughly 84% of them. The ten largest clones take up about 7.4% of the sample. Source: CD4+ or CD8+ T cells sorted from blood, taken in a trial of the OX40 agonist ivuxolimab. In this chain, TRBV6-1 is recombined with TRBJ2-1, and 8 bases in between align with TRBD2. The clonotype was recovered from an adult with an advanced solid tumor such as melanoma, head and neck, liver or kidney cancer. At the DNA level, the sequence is TGTGCCATCCGGGGGGGTTACAATGAGCAGTTCTTC. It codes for CAIRGGYNEQFF.